This T cell receptor beta chain is drawn from a study of regulatory T cells in long-lasting Graves disease. Building the TCR beta libraries relied on iRepertoire HTBI primers, and CDR3 regions underwent Arm-PCR. TCRdb recomputed calls from the multiplex PCR reads with MiXCR, one row per CDR3 protein. This sample has about 540,000 distinct CDR3 sequences, with approximately 12% found just once. The time point denotes: newly diagnosed GD, antithyroid drugs for less than 3 months. Construction of the TCR library relied on RNA isolated from PBMCs. V lost 4 bases and J lost 8, with 11 bases in between. Looked up from germline, CDR1 is SQVTM and CDR2 is ANQGSEA. The CDR3 is 11 residues long. This clonotype appeared many times. The same sample was also studied in work on T cells in Graves' hyperthyroidism and ophthalmopathy.

This TCR was sampled from a man in his thirties or forties with Graves disease. The J gene is TRBJ1-2, the V gene TRBV29-1; the D is unclear. Sequences were derived from peripheral blood mononuclear cells (PBMCs), sampled at new diagnosis, from a patient treated with antithyroid drugs. CDR3 DNA sequence: TGCAGCGTTGCCAAGGAAGGGGGCTACACCTTC. It translates to CSVAKEGGYTF.